Each of the 23 T cell receptor beta chains below was sequenced from the same sample in a study of OX40 agonist ivuxolimab in advanced cancers. Libraries were prepared by immunoSEQ multiplex PCR; TCRdb keeps only in-frame clonotypes and omits some of them. The sample consists of 25,000 to 30,000 clones, less than 85% of them appearing once. The source was CD4+ or CD8+ T cells sorted from blood, collected in a trial of the OX40 agonist ivuxolimab. All receptors derive from an adult with an advanced solid tumor such as melanoma, head and neck, liver or kidney cancer.

V is TRBV7-9 and J is TRBJ2-3, with D perhaps assigned TRBD1 or TRBD2 (5 bases each). This CDR3 spans 16 amino acids. The V and J ends lost 2 bases and 3 bases respectively, with 15 bases between them. The germline V gene has CDR1 SEHNR and CDR2 FQNEAQ (reference sequence). In nucleotides, the CDR3 is TGTGCCAGCAGCTTACGGGGCTGGACAAAAACAGATACGCAGTATTTT. Its translation is CASSLRGWTKTDTQYF.

This chain links TRBV9 with TRBJ1-4; a weak D match, TRBD1 (5 bases). The V end lost 0 bases, the J end lost 0 bases, and 6 bases lay between the germline ends. CDR3 length equals 15 residues. CDR1 and CDR2 (germline): SGDLS, YYNGEE. CDR3: CASSVGTTTNEKLFF. CDR3 bases: TGTGCCAGCAGCGTAGGGACAACAACTAATGAAAAACTGTTTTTT.

This clone was seen a few times. The chain couples TRBV10-1 to TRBJ1-4; tentative D call: TRBD1 (5 bases). Trimming removed 6 bases at V and 5 bases at J, with 13 bases between. There are 14 residues in the CDR3. CDR1 is WNHNN and CDR2 is SYGVQD in the germline V gene (reference sequence). The CDR3 DNA reads as TGCGCCAGCAGCGGGGCAGCTGGAAATGAAAAACTGTTTTTT. Translation gives CASSGAAGNEKLFF.

The chain employs TRBV27 and TRBJ1-3, with TRBD1 as a possible D gene (5 bases). The CDR3 loop spans 17 amino acids. Germline CDR1 and CDR2: MNHEY and SMNVEV (reference sequence). V was cut by 4 bases and J by 0 bases, with 16 bases left in between. The CDR3 coding sequence is TGTGCCAGCAGTTCATCCCCCGGGACCCTCTCTGGAAACACCATATATTTT. Amino acids: CASSSSPGTLSGNTIYF.

The rearrangement joins TRBV11-2 to TRBJ2-6; the D is unclear. V shed 7 bases and J shed 1 base, with 11 bases lying between them. This CDR3 is built from 15 residues. Germline V gives CDR1 SGHAT, CDR2 FQNNGV. CDR3 coding DNA: TGTGCCAGCATTTCGCAGTCATCTGGGGCCAACGTCCTGACTTTC. This codes for CASISQSSGANVLTF.

This chain joins TRBV7-9 and TRBJ1-1; D not resolved. The V end was cut by 5 bases, the J end by 4 bases, with 14 bases between. This CDR3 comprises 14 residues. The germline CDR1 and CDR2 sequences are SEHNR and FQNEAQ (reference sequence). CDR3 protein: CASSRVDEATEAFF. DNA of the CDR3: TGTGCCAGCAGCCGGGTAGACGAGGCCACTGAAGCTTTCTTT.

The chain uses TRBV28 and TRBJ1-2; D is possibly TRBD1 (6 bases). Germline V gene data show CDR1 as MDHEN and CDR2 as SYDVKM. The CDR3 contains 14 residues. The germline V and J ends were trimmed by 7 bases and 3 bases, with 15 bases remaining between them. The DNA of the CDR3 is TGTGCCAGCACTCCCCGGGACAAGCACTATGGCTACACCTTC. Translated: CASTPRDKHYGYTF.

By sample fraction, this clone is medium-sized. This chain joins TRBV19 and TRBJ1-1, with no clear D. From germline, CDR1 is LNHDA and CDR2 SQIVND (reference sequence). V was shortened by 1 base and J by 1 base, with 7 bases between the two germline ends. The length of the CDR3 is 14 residues. The CDR3 nucleotides are TGTGCCAGTAGTATAGGGGCAAGGAACACTGAAGCTTTCTTT. This translates into CASSIGARNTEAFF.

This clone was seen at least ten times. The chain links TRBV11-2 to TRBJ2-7; D unclear. This CDR3 has 13 amino acids. Germline V gene data show CDR1 as SGHAT and CDR2 as FQNNGV. V was cut by 3 bases and J by 2 bases, with 8 bases left in between. The CDR3 DNA follows: TGTGCCAGCAGCTTTCTTGTGACCTACGAGCAGTACTTC. It yields the protein CASSFLVTYEQYF.

J is TRBJ2-7 and V is TRBV14; the D gene is possibly TRBD1 (6 bases). CDR1 and CDR2 (germline): SGHDN, FVKESK. The CDR3 consists of 14 residues. The V gene lost 4 bases and the J gene lost 6 bases, with 16 bases spanning the gap. The CDR3 DNA reads TGTGCCAGCAGCCTCATGGGGGCAGCGGCCGAGCAGTACTTC. It encodes CASSLMGAAAEQYF.

The chain links TRBV7-3 to TRBJ2-7; 8 bases line up with TRBD2. CDR3 length equals 13 residues. The V gene end was trimmed by 0 bases and the J gene end by 6 bases; junction bases not matched to a gene: 1. CDR1 SGHTA and CDR2 FQGTGA come from the germline V gene. The CDR3 DNA is TGTGCCAGCAGCTTAACGACTAGCGCCGAGCAGTACTTC. Amino acid sequence: CASSLTTSAEQYF.

The rearrangement uses TRBV7-9 and TRBJ1-2; D is ambiguous. V was shortened by 3 bases and J by 4 bases, with 12 bases between the two germline ends. The CDR3 covers 14 residues. Per the germline V gene, CDR1 is SEHNR and CDR2 is FQNEAQ (reference sequence). The CDR3 spells CASSFDQEPYGYTF. CDR3 DNA sequence: TGTGCCAGCAGCTTCGACCAGGAACCCTATGGCTACACCTTC.

This sequence joins TRBV28 and TRBJ1-2; D unresolved. The V gene lost 7 bases and the J gene lost 4 bases, with 16 bases spanning the gap. CDR1 is MDHEN and CDR2 is SYDVKM in the germline V gene. The CDR3 length is 14 residues. The CDR3 nucleotides are TGTGCCAGCACCTTGCCGGGTACTGGCTATGGCTACACCTTC. This gives the protein CASTLPGTGYGYTF.

The genes are TRBV2 and TRBJ2-7; 7 bases align to TRBD2. This CDR3 region has 15 residues. With 3 bases clipped from V and 1 base from J, the junction kept 6 bases outside the gene matches. Germline values: CDR1 SNHLY, CDR2 FYNNEI. The CDR3: CASSESLAPSYEQYF. CDR3 coding DNA: TGTGCCAGCAGTGAGTCACTAGCGCCTTCCTACGAGCAGTACTTC.

The chain uses TRBV4-1 and TRBJ2-7; the D gene is possibly TRBD2 (5 bases). The CDR3 spans 15 residues. Germline CDR1 is MGHRA and CDR2 is YSYEKL. Trimming removed 0 bases from V and 2 bases from J, with 11 bases in between. The CDR3 loop is CASSQDLGDPYEQYF. The CDR3 DNA sequence: TGCGCCAGCAGCCAAGATCTCGGGGATCCCTACGAGCAGTACTTC.

The chain has TRBV11-2 and TRBJ1-1; D remains ambiguous. The CDR3 is made up of 14 amino acids. Per germline, CDR1 SGHAT and CDR2 FQNNGV. V was shortened by 5 bases and J by 2 bases, with 12 bases between the two germline ends. The CDR3, as DNA: TGTGCCAGCAGCCCCAACGGGTTCAACACTGAAGCTTTCTTT. It yields the protein CASSPNGFNTEAFF.

This sequence joins TRBV9 and TRBJ1-2; tentative D call: TRBD1 (5 bases). Germline lookup yields CDR1 SGDLS and CDR2 YYNGEE. Trimming pared 3 bases from V and 2 bases from J, leaving 23 bases between. The CDR3 covers 18 residues. The CDR3 reads CASSGPGTAKRGNYGYTF. DNA for the CDR3: TGTGCCAGCAGCGGACCCGGGACCGCGAAAAGAGGGAACTATGGCTACACCTTC.

V gene TRBV29-1 combines with J gene TRBJ2-7; D unresolved. CDR3 length equals 12 residues. From germline, CDR1 is SQVTM and CDR2 ANQGSEA. V lost 4 bases, J lost 6 bases, and 13 bases lay in between. CDR3 nucleotide sequence: TGCAGCGTTGCGCCTGGGATAGGCGAGCAGTACTTC. Protein: CSVAPGIGEQYF.

The rearrangement links TRBV6-5 to TRBJ1-5, with 8 bases fitting TRBD1. This CDR3 comprises 13 residues. The V segment lost 2 bases and the J segment 7 bases; nucleotides outside the gene matches: 1. Germline V gene sequence: CDR1 MNHEY, CDR2 SVGAGI. DNA of the CDR3: TGTGCCAGCAGTTACGGACAGGGACAGCCCCAGCATTTT. It codes for CASSYGQGQPQHF.

The chain couples TRBV5-8 to TRBJ2-3; 7 nucleotides agree with TRBD1. The CDR3 sequence is 15 residues long. The ends lost 6 bases at V and 0 bases at J; junction bases unmatched: 7. Germline-derived CDR1 and CDR2 are SGHTS and YDEGEE. As DNA, the CDR3 is TGTGCCAGCACGTTGGGACAGTCGAGCACAGATACGCAGTATTTT. It translates to CASTLGQSSTDTQYF.

The CDR3, as DNA: TGCGCCAGCAGCCAATTCGGACAGGGGCTCCGAAAACTGTTTTTT. Protein product: CASSQFGQGLRKLFF. The chain recombines TRBV4-1 with TRBJ1-4; 9 bases fit TRBD1. V gave up 2 bases and J gave up 10 bases; unmatched junction bases: 8. The CDR3 loop spans 15 amino acids. Germline CDR1 is MGHRA and CDR2 is YSYEKL.

The gene calls are TRBV15 and TRBJ2-7; D gene unclear. CDR3 length: 13 residues. The V gene lost 1 base and the J gene lost 4 bases, with 8 bases spanning the gap. The germline V gene encodes CDR1 LNHNV and CDR2 YYDKDF (reference sequence). In DNA, the CDR3 is TGTGCCACCAGCAGAGTGGATGCGTACGAGCAGTACTTC. Its translation is CATSRVDAYEQYF.

The chain carries TRBV9 and TRBJ1-3; 7 bases fit TRBD1. Germline assignment: CDR1 SGDLS and CDR2 YYNGEE. With V trimmed by 0 bases and J by 0 bases, 6 bases remained unmatched. The CDR3 has 17 amino acids. The CDR3 DNA reads as TGTGCCAGCAGCGTAGACCTCGGGACAGCCTCTGGAAACACCATATATTTT. As protein: CASSVDLGTASGNTIYF.